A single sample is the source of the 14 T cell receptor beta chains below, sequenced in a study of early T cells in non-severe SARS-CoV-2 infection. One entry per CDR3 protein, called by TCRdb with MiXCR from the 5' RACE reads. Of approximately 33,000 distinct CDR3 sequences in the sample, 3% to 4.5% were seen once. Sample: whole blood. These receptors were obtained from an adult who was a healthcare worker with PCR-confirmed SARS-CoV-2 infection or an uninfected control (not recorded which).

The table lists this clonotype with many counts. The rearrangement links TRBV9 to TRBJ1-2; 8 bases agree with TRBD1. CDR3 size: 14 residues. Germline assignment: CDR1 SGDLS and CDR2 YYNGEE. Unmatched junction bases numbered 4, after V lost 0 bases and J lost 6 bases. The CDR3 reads CASSVDWTGNGYTF. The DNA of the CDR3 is TGTGCCAGCAGCGTAGATTGGACAGGGAATGGCTACACCTTC.

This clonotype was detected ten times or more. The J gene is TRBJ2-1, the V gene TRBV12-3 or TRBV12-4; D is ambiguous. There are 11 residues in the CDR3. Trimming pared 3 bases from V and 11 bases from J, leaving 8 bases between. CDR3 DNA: TGTGCCAGCAGTTTGTATGATCAGCAGTTCTTC. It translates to CASSLYDQQFF.

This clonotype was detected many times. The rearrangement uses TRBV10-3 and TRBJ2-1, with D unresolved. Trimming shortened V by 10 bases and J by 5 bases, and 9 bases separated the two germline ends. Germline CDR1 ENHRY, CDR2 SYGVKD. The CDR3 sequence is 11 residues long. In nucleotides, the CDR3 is TGTGCCACCGCGACGAACAATGAGCAGTTCTTC. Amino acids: CATATNNEQFF.

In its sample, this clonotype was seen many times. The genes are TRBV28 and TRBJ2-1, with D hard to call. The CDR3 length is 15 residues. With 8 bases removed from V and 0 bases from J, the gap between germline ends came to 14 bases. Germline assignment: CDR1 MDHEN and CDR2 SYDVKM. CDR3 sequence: CASEVIGVSYNEQFF. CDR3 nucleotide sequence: TGTGCCAGCGAAGTTATTGGCGTCTCCTACAATGAGCAGTTCTTC.

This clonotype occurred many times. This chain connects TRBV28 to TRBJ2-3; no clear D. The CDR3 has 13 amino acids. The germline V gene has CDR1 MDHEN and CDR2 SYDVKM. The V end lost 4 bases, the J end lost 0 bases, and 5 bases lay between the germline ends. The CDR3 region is CASSWASTDTQYF. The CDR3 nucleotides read TGTGCCAGCAGTTGGGCTAGCACAGATACGCAGTATTTT.

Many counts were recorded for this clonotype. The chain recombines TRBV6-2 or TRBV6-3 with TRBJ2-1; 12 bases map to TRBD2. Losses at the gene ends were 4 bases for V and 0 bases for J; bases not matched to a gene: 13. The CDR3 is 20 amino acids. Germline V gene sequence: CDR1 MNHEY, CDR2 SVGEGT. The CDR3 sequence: CASSFRPGLAGSSSYNEQFF. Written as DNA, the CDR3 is TGTGCCAGCAGTTTCCGGCCGGGACTAGCGGGCTCCAGCTCCTACAATGAGCAGTTCTTC.

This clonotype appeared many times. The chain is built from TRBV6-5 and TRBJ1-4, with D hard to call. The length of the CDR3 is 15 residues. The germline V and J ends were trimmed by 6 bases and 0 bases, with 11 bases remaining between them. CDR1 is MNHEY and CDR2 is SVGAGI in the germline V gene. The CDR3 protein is CASRRVGATNEKLFF. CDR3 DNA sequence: TGTGCCAGCAGGCGGGTTGGTGCAACTAATGAAAAACTGTTTTTT.

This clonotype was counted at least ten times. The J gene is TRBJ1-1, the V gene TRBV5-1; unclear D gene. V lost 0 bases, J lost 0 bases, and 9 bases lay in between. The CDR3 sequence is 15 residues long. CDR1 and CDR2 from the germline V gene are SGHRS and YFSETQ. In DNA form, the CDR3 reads TGCGCCAGCAGCTTGGGACCGGAAATGAACACTGAAGCTTTCTTT. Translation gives CASSLGPEMNTEAFF.

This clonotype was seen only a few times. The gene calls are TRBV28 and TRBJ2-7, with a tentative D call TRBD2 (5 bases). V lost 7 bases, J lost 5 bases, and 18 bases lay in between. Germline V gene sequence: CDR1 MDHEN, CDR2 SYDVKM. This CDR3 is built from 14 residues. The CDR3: CASTSRVVGDEQYF. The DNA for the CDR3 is TGTGCCAGCACTTCGAGGGTCGTTGGGGACGAGCAGTACTTC.

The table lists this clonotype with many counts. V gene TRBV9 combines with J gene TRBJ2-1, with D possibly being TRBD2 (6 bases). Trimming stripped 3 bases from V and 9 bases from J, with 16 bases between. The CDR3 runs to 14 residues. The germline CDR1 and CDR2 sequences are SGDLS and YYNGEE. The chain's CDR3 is CASSDRLVAVEQFF. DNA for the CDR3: TGTGCCAGCAGCGATAGACTAGTCGCGGTTGAGCAGTTCTTC.

The CDR3 bases are TGTGCCAGCAGTTTCGGGACTAGCGGGAGTTCTCGCGAGCAGTACTTC. Translation gives CASSFGTSGSSREQYF. The V gene is TRBV27, the J gene TRBJ2-7, with 14 bases fitting TRBD2. With V trimmed by 3 bases and J by 6 bases, 7 bases remained unmatched. Germline CDR1 is MNHEY and CDR2 is SMNVEV (reference sequence). The CDR3 has 16 residues.

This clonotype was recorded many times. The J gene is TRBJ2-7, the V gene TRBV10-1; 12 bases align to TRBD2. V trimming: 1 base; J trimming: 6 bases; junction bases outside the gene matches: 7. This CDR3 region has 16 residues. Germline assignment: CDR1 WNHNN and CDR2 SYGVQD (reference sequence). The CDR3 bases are TGCGCCAGCAGTGAGTTTCGACTAGCGGGAGAGGGCGAGCAGTACTTC. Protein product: CASSEFRLAGEGEQYF.

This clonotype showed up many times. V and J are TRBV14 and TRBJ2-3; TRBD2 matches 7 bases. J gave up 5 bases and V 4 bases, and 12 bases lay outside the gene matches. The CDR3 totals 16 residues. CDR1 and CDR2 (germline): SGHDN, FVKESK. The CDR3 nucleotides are TGTGCCAGCAGCCCCAATATTCGGGAGGACGGAGATACGCAGTATTTT. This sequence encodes CASSPNIREDGDTQYF.

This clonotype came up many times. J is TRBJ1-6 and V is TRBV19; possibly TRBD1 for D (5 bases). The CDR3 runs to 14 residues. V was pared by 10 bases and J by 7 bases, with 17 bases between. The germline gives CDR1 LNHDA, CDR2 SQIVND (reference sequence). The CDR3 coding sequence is TGTGCCACCCGAGGTGACAGCCTAAATTCACCCCTCCACTTT. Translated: CATRGDSLNSPLHF.